The clone carrying this T cell receptor beta chain was counted between two and nine times. Its antigen is not identified. These data belong to a study of cytomegalovirus exposure and HLA in healthy donors. Study results and limitations: A link between a missense DCLRE1C variant and TCR beta V- and J-gene trimming emerged from a later analysis.

Trimming pared 5 bases from V and 4 bases from J, leaving 15 bases between. Germline CDR1 is SGHRS and CDR2 is YFSETQ. The length of the CDR3 is 15 residues. The study ran its PCR with 60 Vbeta and 13 Jbeta primers. Assay: immunoSEQ multiplex PCR; the TCRdb copy retains only in-frame clones and omits some. The sample lists more than 100,000 clones, 80% occurring once. This receptor was identified in a man aged 40-50 years in good health and CMV-seronegative. The sequencing input was PBMCs. The rearrangement uses TRBV5-1 and TRBJ2-2; D may be TRBD2 (5 bases). The CDR3 loop is CASRPPGLPTGELFF. CDR3 coding DNA: TGCGCCAGCAGACCCCCGGGGTTGCCCACCGGGGAGCTGTTTTTT.